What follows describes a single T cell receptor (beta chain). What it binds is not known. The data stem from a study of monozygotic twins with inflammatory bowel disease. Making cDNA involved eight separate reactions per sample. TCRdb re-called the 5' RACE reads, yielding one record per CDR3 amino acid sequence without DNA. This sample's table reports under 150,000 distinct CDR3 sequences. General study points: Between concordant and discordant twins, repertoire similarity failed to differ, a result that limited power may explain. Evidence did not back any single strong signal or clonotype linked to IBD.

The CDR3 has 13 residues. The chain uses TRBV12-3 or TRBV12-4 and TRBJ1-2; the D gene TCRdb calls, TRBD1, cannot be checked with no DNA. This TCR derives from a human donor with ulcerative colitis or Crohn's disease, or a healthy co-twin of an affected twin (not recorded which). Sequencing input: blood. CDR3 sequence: CASQGDRFYGYTF.